This TCR beta chain came from a study of blood T cell repertoires in COVID-19. Across the study: PBMCs, B-cell-depleted T cells, or T cells were the source of the cDNA or gDNA that made up the material.

Per the authors' pipeline: Reference gene primer amplification yielded estimated nucleated cell counts. Produced via immunoSEQ multiplex PCR; TCRdb's table is partial and in-frame only. Clone size and the V and J calls come from that table; the DNA yielded D and trimming. This table has nearly 350,000 clones, 80% to 90% appearing once. Sequencing was carried out using peripheral blood. The source is a woman aged 50 to 60 with COVID-19, enrolled during active disease.

The CDR3 reads CSARTSSTGSEQFF. DNA for the CDR3: TGCAGCGCCCGGACTAGCTCCACGGGCAGTGAGCAGTTCTTC. This chain joins TRBV29-1 and TRBJ2-1; 8 nucleotides align to TRBD2. The CDR3 covers 14 residues. Germline V gene lookup returns CDR1 SQVTM and CDR2 ANQGSEA. With V trimmed by 7 bases and J by 9 bases, 14 bases remained unmatched.